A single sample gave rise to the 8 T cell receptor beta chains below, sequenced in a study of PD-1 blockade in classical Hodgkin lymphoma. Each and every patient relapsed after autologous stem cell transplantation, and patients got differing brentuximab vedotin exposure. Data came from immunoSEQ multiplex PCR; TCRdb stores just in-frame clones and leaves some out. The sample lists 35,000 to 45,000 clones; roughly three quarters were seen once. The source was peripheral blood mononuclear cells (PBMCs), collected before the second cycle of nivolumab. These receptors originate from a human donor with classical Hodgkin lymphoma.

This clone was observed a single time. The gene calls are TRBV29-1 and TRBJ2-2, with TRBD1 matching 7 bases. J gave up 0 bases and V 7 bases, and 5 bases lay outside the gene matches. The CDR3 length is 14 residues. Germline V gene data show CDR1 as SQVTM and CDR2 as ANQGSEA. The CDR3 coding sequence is TGCAGCGCCGCGACAGGGCCGAACACCGGGGAGCTGTTTTTT. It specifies CSAATGPNTGELFF.

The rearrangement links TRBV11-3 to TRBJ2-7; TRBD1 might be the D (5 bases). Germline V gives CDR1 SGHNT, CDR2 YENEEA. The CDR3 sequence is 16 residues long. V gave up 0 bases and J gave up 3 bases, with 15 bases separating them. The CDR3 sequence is CASSLDHAGLGYEQYF. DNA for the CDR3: TGTGCCAGCAGCTTAGATCACGCAGGGCTAGGCTACGAGCAGTACTTC.

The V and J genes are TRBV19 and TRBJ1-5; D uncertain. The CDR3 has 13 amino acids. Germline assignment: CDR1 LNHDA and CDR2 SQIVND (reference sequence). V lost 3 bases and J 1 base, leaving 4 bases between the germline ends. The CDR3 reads CASSMGSNQPQHF. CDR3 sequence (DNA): TGTGCCAGTAGTATGGGGAGCAATCAGCCCCAGCATTTT.

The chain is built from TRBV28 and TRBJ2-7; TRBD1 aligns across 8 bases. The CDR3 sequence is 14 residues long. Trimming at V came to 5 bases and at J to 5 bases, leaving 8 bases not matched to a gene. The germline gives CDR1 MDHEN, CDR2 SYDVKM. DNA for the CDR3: TGTGCCAGCAGTGCTAGGGACAGGAGGCACGAGCAGTACTTC. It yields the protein CASSARDRRHEQYF.

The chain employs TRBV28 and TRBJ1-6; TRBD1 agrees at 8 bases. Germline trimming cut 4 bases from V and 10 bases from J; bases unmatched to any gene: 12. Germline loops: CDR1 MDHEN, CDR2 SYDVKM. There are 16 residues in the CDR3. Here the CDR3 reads CASSYGATGVGSPLHF. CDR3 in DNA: TGTGCCAGCAGTTACGGGGCGACAGGGGTCGGCTCACCCCTCCACTTT.

The CDR3 spells CAISRSLDTEAFF. CDR3 coding DNA: TGTGCCATCAGTCGGTCCCTGGACACTGAAGCTTTCTTT. V gene TRBV10-3 combines with J gene TRBJ1-1; D call uncertain. This CDR3 is 13 amino acids long. Per the germline V gene, CDR1 is ENHRY and CDR2 is SYGVKD. V lost 5 bases to trimming and J lost 3 bases, with 10 bases between them.

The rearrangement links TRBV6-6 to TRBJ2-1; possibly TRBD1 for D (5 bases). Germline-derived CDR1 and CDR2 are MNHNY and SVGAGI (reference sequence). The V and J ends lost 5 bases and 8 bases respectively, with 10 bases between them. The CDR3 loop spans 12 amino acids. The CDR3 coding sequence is TGTGCCAGCAGTCCACAGGAATATGAGCAGTTCTTC. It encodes CASSPQEYEQFF.

The CDR3 region has the DNA TGTGCCAGCAGTCCCCGAGGGGGCTCTGGAAACACCATATATTTT. This gives the protein CASSPRGGSGNTIYF. This rearrangement joins TRBV6-5 to TRBJ1-3; maybe TRBD1 (6 bases). Trimming cost V 5 bases and J 0 bases, with 11 bases left between them. Germline CDR1 is MNHEY and CDR2 is SVGAGI. This CDR3 spans 15 amino acids.